The present T cell receptor beta chain was sequenced within a study of blood T cell repertoires in COVID-19. Study-level background: Material from acute and convalescent COVID-19 was sourced from the United States, Italy and Spain. Sample material is recorded as cDNA or gDNA derived from T cells, B-cell-depleted T cells, or PBMCs.

This CDR3 is 13 amino acids long. The ends were cut back, 7 bases at V and 4 bases at J, with 14 bases in the middle. Germline V lookup: CDR1 SQVTM, CDR2 ANQGSEA. The data were produced by immunoSEQ multiplex PCR, yet TCRdb's version contains in-frame clones alone and is incomplete. The data show about 83,000 clones, around nine tenths seen once. This clonotype was sampled from an elderly man with active or convalescent COVID-19. The sequenced sample was peripheral blood. The V gene is TRBV29-1, the J gene TRBJ1-5; D remains unclear. Here the CDR3 DNA reads TGCAGCGGGACCCGGGGAGCAAATCAGCCCCAGCATTTT. Translating gives CSGTRGANQPQHF.